This is a list of T cell receptor beta chains from one sample in a study of molecular identifiers for immune sequencing clone quantification. TCRdb redid the calling of the PCR reads with MiXCR, one entry per CDR3 protein. The data contain 250,000 to 400,000 distinct CDR3 sequences, about a fifth of them singletons. The sample taken for sequencing was naive CD8+ T cells from blood, with Jurkat cell RNA spiked in. The source of these receptors is a human donor in good health. Some libraries in this study had Jurkat cell RNA spiked in. CDR3s include the opening cysteine and the closing phenylalanine or tryptophan. The D gene is left open where the match is weak. Clone sizes are given selectively: once, few, many, or a class where the clone is expanded.

j_gene: TRBJ2-5
abundance: .
v_gene: TRBV4-1
d_gene: .
CDR3aa: CASSQDPRRTETQYF
CDR3nt: TGCGCCAGCAGCCAAGACCCCAGACGCACGGAGACCCAGTACTTC

j_gene: TRBJ2-2
abundance: many
v_gene: TRBV11-3
d_gene: .
CDR3aa: CASSSRPPSTGELFF
CDR3nt: TGTGCCAGCAGCTCCCGGCCACCCTCCACCGGGGAGCTGTTTTTT

j_gene: TRBJ2-5
abundance: .
v_gene: TRBV12-3/TRBV12-4
d_gene: .
CDR3aa: CASSLGDRETQYF
CDR3nt: TGTGCCAGCAGTTTAGGAGACCGGGAGACCCAGTACTTC

j_gene: TRBJ2-1
abundance: .
v_gene: TRBV12-3/TRBV12-4
d_gene: .
CDR3aa: CAIWEDEAYNERFF
CDR3nt: TGTGCCATCTGGGAGGACGAAGCCTACAATGAGCGGTTCTTC

j_gene: TRBJ2-7
abundance: many
v_gene: TRBV20-1
d_gene: .
CDR3aa: CSVRGYSYEQYF
CDR3nt: TGCAGTGTTCGCGGGTACTCCTACGAGCAGTACTTC

j_gene: TRBJ2-7
abundance: few
v_gene: TRBV27
d_gene: TRBD2
CDR3aa: CASSLTGLAGPYEQYF
CDR3nt: TGTGCCAGCAGTCTAACGGGACTAGCGGGCCCCTACGAGCAGTACTTC

j_gene: TRBJ2-2
abundance: many
v_gene: TRBV7-3
d_gene: .
CDR3aa: CASSATLLGPGELFF
CDR3nt: TGTGCCAGCAGCGCCACACTCCTGGGACCCGGGGAGCTGTTTTTT

j_gene: TRBJ1-1
abundance: many
v_gene: TRBV27
d_gene: .
CDR3aa: CASSAGGGVKAFF
CDR3nt: TGTGCCAGCAGTGCCGGGGGGGGGGTGAAAGCTTTCTTT

j_gene: TRBJ2-3
abundance: many
v_gene: TRBV5-6
d_gene: TRBD2
CDR3aa: CASSLTAGDGDTQYF
CDR3nt: TGTGCCAGCAGCCTCACGGCGGGAGATGGAGATACGCAGTATTTT

j_gene: TRBJ2-2
abundance: many
v_gene: TRBV9
d_gene: .
CDR3aa: CASSAPVQGGHTGELFF
CDR3nt: TGTGCCAGCAGCGCCCCCGTGCAGGGTGGGCACACCGGGGAGCTGTTTTTT

j_gene: TRBJ1-5
abundance: .
v_gene: TRBV4-1
d_gene: .
CDR3aa: CASSLGQRTNQPQHF
CDR3nt: TGCGCCAGCAGCCTAGGACAGAGGACGAATCAGCCCCAGCATTTT

j_gene: TRBJ1-5
abundance: .
v_gene: TRBV7-8
d_gene: .
CDR3aa: CASRSGFSNQPQHF
CDR3nt: TGTGCCAGCAGGTCAGGCTTTAGCAATCAGCCCCAGCATTTT

j_gene: TRBJ2-3
abundance: few
v_gene: TRBV10-3
d_gene: TRBD1
CDR3aa: CAITTGQGATDTQYF
CDR3nt: TGTGCCATCACCACGGGACAGGGGGCAACAGATACGCAGTATTTT

j_gene: TRBJ1-1
abundance: .
v_gene: TRBV7-9
d_gene: .
CDR3aa: CASSIGREAFF
CDR3nt: TGTGCCAGCAGCATCGGAAGGGAAGCTTTCTTT

j_gene: TRBJ1-4
abundance: many
v_gene: TRBV7-6
d_gene: .
CDR3aa: CASSSADLRLFF
CDR3nt: TGTGCCAGCAGCTCTGCGGACTTGAGGCTGTTTTTT

j_gene: TRBJ2-5
abundance: many
v_gene: TRBV20-1
d_gene: .
CDR3aa: CSARASSRASPETQYF
CDR3nt: TGCAGTGCTAGAGCGAGTTCTCGGGCTAGCCCCGAGACCCAGTACTTC

j_gene: TRBJ2-7
abundance: few
v_gene: TRBV4-1
d_gene: TRBD2
CDR3aa: CASSQDETSGFNYGVEQYF
CDR3nt: TGCGCCAGCAGCCAAGACGAGACTAGCGGGTTTAACTACGGGGTTGAGCAGTACTTC

j_gene: TRBJ1-5
abundance: many
v_gene: TRBV19
d_gene: .
CDR3aa: CATDDRLDSNQPQHF
CDR3nt: TGTGCCACCGACGACCGGCTGGATAGCAATCAGCCCCAGCATTTT

j_gene: TRBJ1-4
abundance: many
v_gene: TRBV7-9
d_gene: TRBD1
CDR3aa: CASSQSGTGYEKLFF
CDR3nt: TGTGCCAGCAGCCAGTCCGGGACAGGATATGAAAAACTGTTTTTT

j_gene: TRBJ2-2
abundance: many
v_gene: TRBV7-9
d_gene: TRBD2
CDR3aa: CASSLSKGLAYTGELFF
CDR3nt: TGTGCCAGCAGCTTATCCAAAGGACTAGCGTACACCGGGGAGCTGTTTTTT

j_gene: TRBJ2-3
abundance: .
v_gene: TRBV5-1
d_gene: TRBD1
CDR3aa: CASSPWDRSGTDTQYF
CDR3nt: TGCGCCAGCAGCCCATGGGACAGGTCGGGCACAGATACGCAGTATTTT

j_gene: TRBJ2-5
abundance: few
v_gene: TRBV3-1
d_gene: TRBD1
CDR3aa: CASSLPSSGTGFGTQYF
CDR3nt: TGTGCCAGCAGCTTACCCTCCTCCGGGACAGGCTTTGGGACCCAGTACTTC

j_gene: TRBJ2-7
abundance: many
v_gene: TRBV11-3
d_gene: TRBD1
CDR3aa: CASRETDRYEQYF
CDR3nt: TGTGCCAGCCGAGAGACGGACAGGTACGAGCAGTACTTC

j_gene: TRBJ1-5
abundance: few
v_gene: TRBV6-5
d_gene: .
CDR3aa: CASSNDSNQPQHF
CDR3nt: TGTGCCAGCAGCAATGATAGCAATCAGCCCCAGCATTTT

j_gene: TRBJ1-4
abundance: many
v_gene: TRBV4-2
d_gene: .
CDR3aa: CASSQPGFGEEKLFF
CDR3nt: TGTGCCAGCAGCCAACCGGGTTTCGGAGAGGAAAAACTGTTTTTT

j_gene: TRBJ2-5
abundance: many
v_gene: TRBV20-1
d_gene: TRBD1
CDR3aa: CSASFPWGQGAGETQYF
CDR3nt: TGCAGTGCTAGTTTCCCATGGGGACAGGGCGCAGGGGAGACCCAGTACTTC

j_gene: TRBJ2-3
abundance: many
v_gene: TRBV6-5
d_gene: .
CDR3aa: CASSYSSRDTQYF
CDR3nt: TGTGCCAGCAGTTACTCGTCCAGGGATACGCAGTATTTT

j_gene: TRBJ2-3
abundance: few
v_gene: TRBV27
d_gene: .
CDR3aa: CASSLGPQGTDTQYF
CDR3nt: TGTGCCAGCAGTTTAGGGCCCCAAGGCACAGATACGCAGTATTTT

j_gene: TRBJ1-5
abundance: .
v_gene: TRBV27
d_gene: TRBD1
CDR3aa: CASSSHRDRTSDQPQHF
CDR3nt: TGTGCCAGCAGTTCCCACCGGGACAGAACTAGCGATCAGCCCCAGCATTTT

j_gene: TRBJ2-7
abundance: many
v_gene: TRBV19
d_gene: .
CDR3aa: CARARGGSSYEQYF
CDR3nt: TGTGCCAGAGCTCGAGGGGGGAGCTCCTACGAGCAGTACTTC

j_gene: TRBJ1-1
abundance: many
v_gene: TRBV5-1
d_gene: .
CDR3aa: CASSLGTGSGTEAFF
CDR3nt: TGCGCCAGCAGCTTGGGTACGGGGTCGGGGACTGAAGCTTTCTTT

j_gene: TRBJ1-1
abundance: many
v_gene: TRBV12-5
d_gene: .
CDR3aa: CASEAQPNTEAFF
CDR3nt: TGTGCTAGTGAAGCTCAGCCGAACACTGAAGCTTTCTTT

j_gene: TRBJ2-7
abundance: few
v_gene: TRBV27
d_gene: TRBD2
CDR3aa: CASSLSTAGGYEQYF
CDR3nt: TGTGCCAGCAGTTTATCGACGGCGGGAGGATACGAGCAGTACTTC

j_gene: TRBJ1-1
abundance: many
v_gene: TRBV7-9
d_gene: TRBD1
CDR3aa: CASSLARLTRGTVNTEAFF
CDR3nt: TGTGCCAGCAGCTTAGCCCGCCTCACACGTGGGACAGTGAACACTGAAGCTTTCTTT

j_gene: TRBJ2-6
abundance: few
v_gene: TRBV7-3
d_gene: .
CDR3aa: CASSLGVTSGANVLTF
CDR3nt: TGTGCCAGCAGCTTAGGGGTAACCTCTGGGGCCAACGTCCTGACTTTC

j_gene: TRBJ2-2
abundance: few
v_gene: TRBV15
d_gene: TRBD1
CDR3aa: CATSQDRVDTGELFF
CDR3nt: TGTGCCACCAGCCAGGACAGGGTGGACACCGGGGAGCTGTTTTTT

j_gene: TRBJ1-1
abundance: many
v_gene: TRBV9
d_gene: .
CDR3aa: CASSASPKKTNTEAFF
CDR3nt: TGTGCCAGCAGCGCCTCCCCCAAGAAAACCAACACTGAAGCTTTCTTT

j_gene: TRBJ2-5
abundance: many
v_gene: TRBV7-9
d_gene: TRBD1
CDR3aa: CASSFSPGQAKETQYF
CDR3nt: TGTGCCAGCAGCTTTTCTCCGGGACAGGCTAAAGAGACCCAGTACTTC

j_gene: TRBJ2-1
abundance: many
v_gene: TRBV2
d_gene: .
CDR3aa: CARNRPSYNEQFF
CDR3nt: TGTGCCAGGAACAGGCCCTCCTACAATGAGCAGTTCTTC

j_gene: TRBJ2-7
abundance: many
v_gene: TRBV7-2
d_gene: .
CDR3aa: CASSLVGPTYEQYF
CDR3nt: TGTGCCAGCAGCTTAGTAGGTCCGACCTACGAGCAGTACTTC

j_gene: TRBJ1-1
abundance: few
v_gene: TRBV12-2
d_gene: .
CDR3aa: CASRLALWVGGEAFF
CDR3nt: TGTGCAAGTCGCTTAGCGCTCTGGGTAGGTGGTGAAGCTTTCTTT

j_gene: TRBJ1-1
abundance: many
v_gene: TRBV5-1
d_gene: .
CDR3aa: CASSTEPGAIGWTEAFF
CDR3nt: TGCGCCAGCAGCACTGAACCCGGGGCGATTGGGTGGACTGAAGCTTTCTTT

j_gene: TRBJ2-1
abundance: few
v_gene: TRBV11-2
d_gene: TRBD2
CDR3aa: CASSLVAGSYNEQFF
CDR3nt: TGTGCCAGCAGCTTAGTAGCGGGGTCCTACAATGAGCAGTTCTTC

j_gene: TRBJ2-3
abundance: many
v_gene: TRBV6-6
d_gene: .
CDR3aa: CASSPPRGTDTQYF
CDR3nt: TGTGCCAGCAGTCCTCCCCGGGGCACAGATACGCAGTATTTT

j_gene: TRBJ2-1
abundance: many
v_gene: TRBV30
d_gene: .
CDR3aa: CAWSPAREEQFF
CDR3nt: TGTGCCTGGAGTCCGGCCAGGGAAGAGCAGTTCTTC

j_gene: TRBJ2-2
abundance: many
v_gene: TRBV27
d_gene: TRBD1
CDR3aa: CASSFRDSTGELFF
CDR3nt: TGTGCCAGCAGTTTTAGGGACAGCACCGGGGAGCTGTTTTTT

j_gene: TRBJ2-3
abundance: many
v_gene: TRBV29-1
d_gene: TRBD2
CDR3aa: CSVERRGGSTDTQYF
CDR3nt: TGCAGCGTTGAAAGGCGGGGGGGAAGCACAGATACGCAGTATTTT

j_gene: TRBJ2-7
abundance: many
v_gene: TRBV27
d_gene: TRBD1
CDR3aa: CANSPGTGGYYEQYF
CDR3nt: TGTGCCAACAGCCCGGGGACAGGGGGCTACTACGAGCAGTACTTC

j_gene: TRBJ2-3
abundance: many
v_gene: TRBV12-3/TRBV12-4
d_gene: .
CDR3aa: CASSVILTDTQYF
CDR3nt: TGTGCCAGCAGCGTAATTTTAACAGATACGCAGTATTTT

j_gene: TRBJ2-3
abundance: many
v_gene: TRBV27
d_gene: TRBD2
CDR3aa: CASSSRKLAGYTDTQYF
CDR3nt: TGTGCCAGCAGTTCCCGAAAACTAGCGGGGTACACAGATACGCAGTATTTT

j_gene: TRBJ1-1
abundance: few
v_gene: TRBV15
d_gene: .
CDR3aa: CATSRGPEGTEAFF
CDR3nt: TGTGCCACCAGCAGAGGTCCGGAGGGCACTGAAGCTTTCTTT

j_gene: TRBJ2-3
abundance: .
v_gene: TRBV6-1
d_gene: TRBD2
CDR3aa: CASSDFPQVSISGSADTQYF
CDR3nt: TGTGCCAGCAGTGACTTCCCCCAGGTCTCCATTAGCGGGAGTGCAGATACGCAGTATTTT

j_gene: TRBJ2-2
abundance: .
v_gene: TRBV19
d_gene: TRBD1
CDR3aa: CASTGTGVISLLAGEPFF
CDR3nt: TGTGCCAGTACCGGAACAGGGGTAATCTCCCTTTTGGCCGGGGAGCCGTTTTTT

j_gene: TRBJ1-1
abundance: many
v_gene: TRBV4-1
d_gene: TRBD1
CDR3aa: CASSPLWTGPGATFF
CDR3nt: TGCGCCAGCAGCCCCCTTTGGACAGGACCGGGAGCGACTTTCTTT

j_gene: TRBJ2-7
abundance: many
v_gene: TRBV5-1
d_gene: TRBD1
CDR3aa: CASTWGTAIPYEQYF
CDR3nt: TGCGCCAGCACCTGGGGGACAGCTATACCCTACGAGCAGTACTTC